This T cell receptor (beta chain) was sequenced for a study of T cells in Graves' hyperthyroidism and ophthalmopathy. The CDR3 contains 16 residues. V dropped 0 bases and J dropped 2 bases, with 15 bases sitting between them. The germline V gene encodes CDR1 SGDLS and CDR2 YYNGEE. From RNA transcripts, TCR beta CDR3 regions were amplified. First-round RT-PCR targeting the TCR CDR3 was performed with the HTBI primer set. TCRdb re-analysed the multiplex PCR reads in MiXCR, keeping a single row per CDR3 protein. The repertoire holds around 360,000 distinct CDR3 sequences, approximately 14% seen once, with 15% to 20% in the top ten. Patients were excluded because of uncontrolled infection, other autoimmune disease, pregnancy or lactation.

The sequence derives from a woman aged 55-70 years with Graves' ophthalmopathy. The sequenced material came from blood. The V gene is TRBV9, the J gene TRBJ2-7; TRBD2 is a possible D gene (6 bases). CDR3 region: CASSVGPGGSPYEQYF. The CDR3 nucleotides read TGTGCCAGCAGCGTAGGCCCTGGAGGGAGTCCCTACGAGCAGTACTTC.